What follows are 14 T cell receptor beta chains derived from one specimen sequenced in a study of post-analysis software for immune sequencing data. Whole-study results and caveats: Patients carried 5 or 6 TRBV segments more frequently than controls did, and TRBV5-6, TRBV5-1 and TRBV20-1 were among them.

Unique molecular identifiers had been added to the TCR beta cDNA libraries. TCRdb independently ran MiXCR on the PCR reads; one entry per CDR3 protein. The sample records about 820,000 distinct CDR3 sequences, 53% being singletons. These receptors have no known antigen. Source material: blood. These receptors were collected from a girl aged 5-17 years with multiple sclerosis.

V usage is TRBV11-2 and J usage is TRBJ2-7, with D perhaps given as TRBD1 or TRBD2 (5 bases each). The DNA matches TRBJ2-5 better at its end, which makes the J call doubtful. The germline gives CDR1 SGHAT, CDR2 FQNNGV. This CDR3 contains 13 residues. The CDR3: CASSFGWGETQYF. The CDR3 DNA reads TGTGCCAGCAGCTTCGGCTGGGGGGAGACCCAGTACTTC.

This clonotype has a count of ten or more. The chain combines TRBV4-1 with TRBJ1-5; 9 bases agree with TRBD1. V shed 4 bases, J shed 3 bases, and the junction held 10 bases outside the gene matches. Germline assignment: CDR1 MGHRA and CDR2 YSYEKL. The CDR3 is made up of 17 amino acids. For the CDR3, the DNA is TGCGCCAGCAGCCCCGGGACAGGGAGATTTGACAATCAGCCCCAGCATTTT. Translation: CASSPGTGRFDNQPQHF.

J is TRBJ2-7 and V is TRBV7-2, with D perhaps given as TRBD1 or TRBD2 (5 bases each). Germline loops: CDR1 SGHTA, CDR2 FQGNSA. V lost 6 bases to trimming and J lost 0 bases, with 15 bases between them. The CDR3 contains 15 residues. The CDR3 DNA is TGTGCCAGCAGGCAACAGGCCACTAGCTCCTACGAGCAGTACTTC. It encodes CASRQQATSSYEQYF.

V and J are TRBV7-9 and TRBJ2-1; D is possibly TRBD2 (5 bases). The germline V gene has CDR1 SEHNR and CDR2 FQNEAQ (reference sequence). The CDR3 sequence is 19 residues long. V lost 5 bases to trimming and J lost 6 bases, with 29 bases between them. This CDR3 is CASSLRAGPGKSLVNEQFF. CDR3 sequence (DNA): TGTGCCAGCAGCCTCCGGGCTGGACCCGGGAAGAGTTTGGTCAATGAGCAGTTCTTC.

The chain joins TRBV5-1 to TRBJ2-1; D may be TRBD1 or TRBD2 (5 bases each). With 5 bases removed from V and 7 bases from J, the gap between germline ends came to 22 bases. The CDR3 consists of 16 residues. The germline CDR1 and CDR2 sequences are SGHRS and YFSETQ. The CDR3 coding sequence is TGCGCCAGCAGGACGACCGGGACCCCCGTAGGGAATGAGCAGTTCTTC. As protein: CASRTTGTPVGNEQFF.

This clonotype showed up just once. J is TRBJ1-2 and V is TRBV12-3 or TRBV12-4, with D tentatively TRBD1 (5 bases). CDR3 length: 15 amino acids. V lost 3 bases to trimming and J lost 8 bases, with 19 bases between them. The CDR3 protein is CASSLFGTGRDGYTF. The CDR3 region has the DNA TGTGCCAGCAGTTTGTTCGGAACGGGACGGGACGGCTACACCTTC.

The chain joins TRBV10-3 to TRBJ1-4; TRBD1 agrees at 10 bases. With V trimmed by 7 bases and J by 5 bases, 7 bases remained unmatched. The CDR3 is 15 amino acids. Germline values: CDR1 ENHRY, CDR2 SYGVKD. CDR3 residues: CAIKPGTGENEKLFF. The DNA for the CDR3 is TGTGCCATCAAGCCGGGGACAGGGGAGAATGAAAAACTGTTTTTT.

This clonotype was counted only a few times. CDR3 in amino acids: CASSGGRSTYEQYF. CDR3 DNA: TGTGCCAGCAGTGGGGGACGGTCCACCTACGAGCAGTACTTC. This chain joins TRBV25-1 and TRBJ2-4, with D perhaps given as TRBD1 or TRBD2 (5 bases each). The DNA end lines up better with TRBJ2-7; the J call may be wrong. Germline CDR1 MGHDK, CDR2 SYGVNS. The CDR3 loop spans 14 amino acids.

The genes are TRBV4-2 and TRBJ1-2, with D possibly matching TRBD1 (6 bases). Looked up from germline, CDR1 is LGHNA and CDR2 is YNFKEQ. The CDR3 totals 13 residues. The V gene lost 0 bases and the J gene lost 8 bases, with 10 bases spanning the gap. The CDR3 protein is CASSQDRGEGYTF. CDR3 DNA sequence: TGTGCCAGCAGCCAAGACAGGGGAGAGGGCTACACCTTC.

The chain uses TRBV12-3 or TRBV12-4 and TRBJ2-1, with 11 bases lining up with TRBD2. The CDR3 extends over 15 amino acids. The V gene end was trimmed by 3 bases and the J gene end by 6 bases; junction bases not matched to a gene: 4. In nucleotides, the CDR3 is TGTGCCAGCAGTTTGACTAGCGGGATCTCCAATGAGCAGTTCTTC. Its protein is CASSLTSGISNEQFF.

The DNA for the CDR3 is TGTGCCGGGAGGGGGGACGGTGGGATCTACGAGCAGTACTTC. Amino acids: CAGRGDGGIYEQYF. The chain combines TRBV2 with TRBJ2-4, with D perhaps matching TRBD2 (7 bases). The J call could be wrong; TRBJ2-7 is a better fit for the DNA end. This CDR3 contains 14 residues. From germline, CDR1 is SNHLY and CDR2 FYNNEI.

The chain is built from TRBV7-8 and TRBJ2-7; 9 nucleotides align to TRBD2. CDR3 length: 16 residues. J was trimmed by 8 bases and V by 4 bases; bases with no gene match: 15. In germline, CDR1 is SGHVS, CDR2 FQNEAQ. CDR3 loop: CASSSPTSGPVAKQYF. The CDR3 DNA reads as TGTGCCAGCAGCTCCCCGACTAGCGGCCCCGTCGCGAAGCAGTACTTC.

This clonotype was recorded a few times. The CDR3 loop is CASRRQGNYGYTF. For the CDR3, the DNA is TGTGCCAGCCGACGACAGGGCAACTATGGCTACACCTTC. V and J are TRBV27 and TRBJ1-2; 7 bases map to TRBD1. V shed 8 bases and J 2 bases; nucleotides not matched to a gene: 5. This CDR3 has 13 residues. CDR1 and CDR2 (germline): MNHEY, SMNVEV (reference sequence).

V is TRBV15 and J is TRBJ2-3; the match to TRBD2 covers 9 bases. Germline V gene lookup returns CDR1 LNHNV and CDR2 YYDKDF (reference sequence). The CDR3 covers 15 residues. V lost 3 bases to trimming and J lost 2 bases; unmatched junction nucleotides: 3. The CDR3 DNA reads TGTGCCACCAGCAGGGCTAGCGGGAACACAGATACGCAGTATTTT. Amino acids: CATSRASGNTDTQYF.